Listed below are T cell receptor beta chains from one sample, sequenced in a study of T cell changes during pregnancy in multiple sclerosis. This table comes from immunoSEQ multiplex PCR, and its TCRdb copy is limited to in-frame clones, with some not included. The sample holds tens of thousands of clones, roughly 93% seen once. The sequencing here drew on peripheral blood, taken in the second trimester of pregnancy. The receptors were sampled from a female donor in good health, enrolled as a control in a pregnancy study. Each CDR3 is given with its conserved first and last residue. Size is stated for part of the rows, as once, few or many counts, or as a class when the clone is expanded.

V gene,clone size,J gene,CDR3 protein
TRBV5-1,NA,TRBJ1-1,CASSRSGTGGGLGTEAFF
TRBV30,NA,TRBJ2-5,CAWSDPAGRRETQYF
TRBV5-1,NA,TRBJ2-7,CASSLGGGRTLSYEQYF
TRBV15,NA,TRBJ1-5,CATWVGGSNQPQHF
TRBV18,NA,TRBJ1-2,CATRGINYGYTF
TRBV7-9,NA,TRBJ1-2,CASTARPTGADYGYTF
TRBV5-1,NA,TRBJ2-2,CASSLGTGGRAGELFF
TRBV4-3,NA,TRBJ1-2,CASSQGIGGQVYGYTF
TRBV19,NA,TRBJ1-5,CASSIRTETGGNQPQHF
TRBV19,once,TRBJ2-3,CASNSGGGTDTQYF
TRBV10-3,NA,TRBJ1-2,CAVLRDTPSRSYTF
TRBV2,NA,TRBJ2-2,CASSATGGRAGELFF
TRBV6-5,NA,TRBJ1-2,CASTLGGNYGYTF
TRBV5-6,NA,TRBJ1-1,CASSLGRVGRGRSVTEAFF
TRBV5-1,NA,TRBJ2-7,CASSPTTSGGESSYEQYF
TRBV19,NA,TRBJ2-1,CASTVGQGSYNEQFF
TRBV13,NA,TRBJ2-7,CASSLGTPGSGQYF
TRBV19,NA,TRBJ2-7,CASSIIASSYEQYF
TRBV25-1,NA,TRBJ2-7,CASSDRTGGPSEQYF
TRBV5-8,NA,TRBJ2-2,CASSYLQNTGELFF
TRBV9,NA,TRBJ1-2,CASSVSRGQTNYGYTF
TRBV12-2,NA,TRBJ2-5,CASRKRTSGGGETQYF
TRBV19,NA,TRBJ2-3,CASSSGVWLAGDTDTQYF
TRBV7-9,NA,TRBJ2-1,CASSSPRAIDNEQFF
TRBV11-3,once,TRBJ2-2,CASSLGQGNTGELFF
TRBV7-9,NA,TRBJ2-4,CASSLARDRGRRNIQYF
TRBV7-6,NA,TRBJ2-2,CASSSWPTGGTGELFF